The next 23 T cell receptor beta chains were all read from a single sample in a study of tumor-infiltrating lymphocytes in oesophageal squamous cell carcinoma. TCRdb passed the PCR reads through MiXCR, listing each CDR3 protein once. This repertoire shows around 12,000 distinct CDR3 sequences, over 50% found once; its top ten account for 35% to 50%. Specimen: esophageal tumor tissue. All receptors derive from a female donor with esophageal squamous cell carcinoma.

V and J are TRBV10-2 and TRBJ2-7; tentative D call: TRBD1 (5 bases). The J call may be wrong; the DNA end is better matched by TRBJ2-1. CDR3 length: 17 residues. Germline CDR1 and CDR2: WSHSY and SAAADI. CDR3 nucleotides: TGCGCCAGCAGTACCGAGGAACTTGGACATATATACAATGAGCAGTTCTTC. It yields the protein CASSTEELGHIYNEQFF.

This clonotype was observed many times. This chain links TRBV11-3 with TRBJ2-7; D is possibly TRBD1 or TRBD2 (5 bases each). Trimming took off 5 bases at V and 2 bases at J, with 16 bases between the two ends. CDR1 and CDR2 (germline): SGHNT, YENEEA. The CDR3 sequence is 15 residues long. The CDR3 DNA reads TGTGCCAGCAGCCCTTCCGGGACGGACCCCTACGAGCAGTACTTC. This sequence encodes CASSPSGTDPYEQYF.

This clonotype was picked up one time. The chain has TRBV9 and TRBJ2-2; D is unresolved. Per the germline V gene, CDR1 is SGDLS and CDR2 is YYNGEE. The CDR3 covers 15 residues. V dropped 3 bases and J dropped 4 bases, with 13 bases sitting between them. The CDR3: CASSGPAPSTGELFF. In DNA, the CDR3 is TGTGCCAGCAGCGGCCCCGCCCCCAGCACCGGGGAGCTGTTTTTT.

The chain couples TRBV28 to TRBJ2-1, with TRBD2 identical over 7 bases. After removal of 8 bases from V and 10 bases from J, the junction contained 20 bases not matched to a gene. CDR1 and CDR2 (germline): MDHEN, SYDVKM. The CDR3 is 16 amino acids. CDR3 loop: CASFSRAASGSYEQFF. The CDR3 coding sequence is TGTGCCAGCTTCTCCCGAGCGGCTAGCGGTAGCTACGAGCAGTTCTTC. The full variable domain, with the rest looked up from reference TRBV28 and TRBJ2-1, is DVKVTQSSRYLVKRTGEKVFLECVQDMDHENMFWYRQDPGLGLRLIYFSYDVKMKEKGDIPEGYSVSREKKERFSLILESASTNQTSMYLCASFSRAASGSYEQFFGPGTRLTVL.

The rearrangement links TRBV7-2 to TRBJ2-1, with D perhaps matching TRBD2 (6 bases). Germline CDR1 is SGHTA and CDR2 is FQGNSA. The CDR3 runs 14 residues. The ends were cut back, 5 bases at V and 8 bases at J, with 16 bases in the middle. The CDR3 nucleotides are TGTGCCAGCAGCCTGGGGGGACCCTCCGATGAGCAGTTCTTC. It encodes CASSLGGPSDEQFF.

The chain has TRBV11-2 and TRBJ1-5; no reliable D call. The length of the CDR3 is 13 residues. The germline V and J ends were trimmed by 2 bases and 5 bases, with 7 bases remaining between them. Germline V gene data show CDR1 as SGHAT and CDR2 as FQNNGV. CDR3: CASSLIRDQPQHF. CDR3 DNA: TGTGCCAGCAGCTTAATCCGGGATCAGCCCCAGCATTTT.

The V call is TRBV7-2, the J call TRBJ2-4, with 8 bases matching TRBD1. CDR1 is SGHTA, CDR2 FQGNSA, per germline. V was clipped by 1 base and J by 13 bases; unmatched bases: 15. The CDR3 covers 16 residues. CDR3 sequence (DNA): TGTGCCAGCAGCTTAGTCGCCAGGGGGCCCTACAATGAGCAGTACTTC. Protein sequence: CASSLVARGPYNEQYF.

V gene TRBV7-3 combines with J gene TRBJ2-6, with D unclear. The closer fit of TRBJ2-1 to the DNA end suggests the J call may be wrong. The CDR3 runs to 12 residues. Germline V gene sequence: CDR1 SGHTA, CDR2 FQGTGA. Here the CDR3 reads CASSLKGREQFF. The DNA for the CDR3 is TGTGCCAGCAGCTTAAAGGGTAGAGAGCAGTTCTTC.

The rearrangement joins TRBV7-2 to TRBJ2-3; 8 nucleotides match TRBD2. The germline V gene encodes CDR1 SGHTA and CDR2 FQGNSA. The CDR3 length is 15 residues. V lost 2 bases to trimming and J lost 4 bases; unmatched junction nucleotides: 5. DNA of the CDR3: TGTGCCAGCAGCTTACAGGGACTAGGCGCAGATACGCAGTATTTT. Amino acid sequence: CASSLQGLGADTQYF.

On this clonotype: A junction end diverges from the germline sequence, so it may reflect a read error. V and J are TRBV5-3 and TRBJ2-7, with D maybe TRBD2 (5 bases). TRBV5-3 is an ORF, and what it does is uncertain. This CDR3 spans 13 amino acids. This CDR3 is CASSDRGLYAQYF. CDR3 DNA sequence: TGTGCCAGCAGTGACCGGGGTCTCTACGCGCAGTACTTC.

The chain couples TRBV12-3 or TRBV12-4 to TRBJ2-6; D uncertain. The CDR3 runs to 14 residues. Trimming took 8 bases from V and 1 from J, leaving 9 bases between them. CDR3 residues: CASGGGSGANVLTF. In nucleotides, the CDR3 is TGTGCCAGCGGTGGTGGGTCTGGGGCCAACGTCCTGACTTTC.

The chain employs TRBV7-6 and TRBJ2-5, with 15 nucleotides matching TRBD2. The V gene end was trimmed by 0 bases and the J gene end by 4 bases; junction bases not matched to a gene: 6. The CDR3 sequence is 18 residues long. Germline V lookup: CDR1 SGHVS, CDR2 FNYEAQ. The CDR3 DNA follows: TGTGCCAGCAGCTTAGCGATCCCGGGACTAGCGGGGGGAGAGACCCAGTACTTC. Translation gives CASSLAIPGLAGGETQYF.

The chain couples TRBV7-8 to TRBJ2-1, with a tentative D call TRBD1 (5 bases). The CDR3 has 15 amino acids. Trimming left V 0 bases short and J 8 bases short, with 14 bases between. Per germline, CDR1 SGHVS and CDR2 FQNEAQ. CDR3 region: CASSLAGPREDEQFF. CDR3 DNA sequence: TGTGCCAGCAGCTTAGCCGGACCCAGGGAAGATGAGCAGTTCTTC.

The V and J genes are TRBV10-3 and TRBJ1-2; tentatively, D is TRBD1 (6 bases). Trimming left V 10 bases short and J 3 bases short, with 12 bases between. Germline V CDR1 and CDR2: ENHRY, SYGVKD. CDR3 size: 12 residues. CDR3 loop: CAKTGTDYGYTF. Written as DNA, the CDR3 is TGTGCCAAAACAGGGACCGACTATGGCTACACCTTC.

This clonotype was observed a few times. The chain links TRBV7-3 to TRBJ2-5, with D hard to call. The end of the DNA is better explained by TRBJ2-1, so the J call may be wrong. Germline CDR1 is SGHTA and CDR2 is FQGTGA. The CDR3 spans 16 residues. CDR3 amino acids: CASSTEATRAWNEQFF. CDR3 sequence (DNA): TGTGCCAGCAGCACCGAAGCGACTCGAGCATGGAATGAGCAGTTCTTC.

The V gene is TRBV29-1, the J gene TRBJ1-2; D not certain. Germline V CDR1 and CDR2: SQVTM, ANQGSEA. This CDR3 region has 11 residues. V lost 4 bases to trimming and J lost 8 bases, with 11 bases between them. CDR3: CSVGGVEGYTF. The CDR3 DNA follows: TGCAGCGTTGGCGGGGTAGAGGGCTACACCTTC.

The chain joins TRBV7-8 to TRBJ2-1, with TRBD1 matching 11 bases. The J call may be faulty, since TRBJ2-5 better matches the DNA end. Germline CDR1 SGHVS, CDR2 FQNEAQ. The CDR3 sequence is 17 residues long. The CDR3 is CASSSIRDRGFWETQYF. In DNA, the CDR3 is TGTGCCAGCAGCTCCATACGGGACAGGGGGTTCTGGGAGACCCAGTACTTC.

J is TRBJ2-3 and V is TRBV12-3 or TRBV12-4; D not certain. The J call may be incorrect, as the DNA end agrees better with TRBJ1-2. The CDR3 is made up of 12 amino acids. CDR3 in DNA: TGTGCCAGCAGGGTGGGAAACTATGGCTACACCTTC. Protein: CASRVGNYGYTF.

This clonotype has a single count. The chain couples TRBV7-8 to TRBJ2-3, with a possible D match to TRBD1 (6 bases). CDR1 is SGHVS and CDR2 is FQNEAQ in the germline V gene. V was shortened by 1 base and J by 12 bases, with 17 bases between the two germline ends. CDR3 size: 14 residues. The CDR3 coding sequence is TGTGCCAGCAGCTTAGGGGACAACTACCTCCCCCAGTATTTT. This codes for CASSLGDNYLPQYF.

The chain is built from TRBV7-3 and TRBJ2-6, with no clear D. This CDR3 region has 15 residues. Deletions cut 1 base from V and 0 bases from J, with 4 bases between. Germline loops: CDR1 SGHTA, CDR2 FQGTGA. CDR3 coding DNA: TGTGCCAGCAGCTTAATGTCCTCTGGGGCCAACGTCCTGACTTTC. This codes for CASSLMSSGANVLTF.

The chain recombines TRBV27 with TRBJ2-3; a possible D gene is TRBD2 (5 bases). The ends were cut back, 4 bases at V and 0 bases at J, with 14 bases in the middle. The germline gives CDR1 MNHEY, CDR2 SMNVEV (reference sequence). The CDR3 loop spans 16 amino acids. CDR3 sequence reads: CASSSRAVTSTDTQYF. As DNA, the CDR3 is TGTGCCAGCAGTTCGAGAGCGGTTACTAGCACAGATACGCAGTATTTT.

The chain couples TRBV7-6 to TRBJ2-3; the D is unclear. V shed 6 bases and J shed 5 bases, with 9 bases lying between them. This CDR3 comprises 12 residues. The germline V gene has CDR1 SGHVS and CDR2 FNYEAQ. This CDR3 reads CASSPAGDTQYF. In DNA form, the CDR3 reads TGTGCCAGCAGTCCAGCCGGAGATACGCAGTATTTT. Drawing the rest from reference TRBV7-6 and TRBJ2-3, the complete variable domain is GAGVSQSPRYKVTKRGQDVALRCDPISGHVSLYWYRQALGQGPEFLTYFNYEAQQDKSGLPNDRFSAERPEGSISTLTIQRTEQRDSAMYRCASSPAGDTQYFGPGTRLTVL.

The J gene is TRBJ2-3, the V gene TRBV11-3; tentatively, D is TRBD1 or TRBD2 (5 bases each). The end of the DNA aligns better with TRBJ2-1, so the J call may be wrong. Per the germline V gene, CDR1 is SGHNT and CDR2 is YENEEA. The CDR3 consists of 16 residues. The CDR3 spells CASSPGRKSSSYEQFF. The DNA of the CDR3 is TGTGCCAGCAGCCCGGGGCGCAAATCTTCCTCCTACGAGCAGTTCTTC.